One and the same sample provided the 24 T cell receptor beta chains below, sequenced in a study of T cell responses to AZD1222 COVID-19 vaccine. Produced via immunoSEQ multiplex PCR; TCRdb's table is partial and in-frame only. The sample has some 97,000 clones, 80% to 95% seen once. The sequenced sample was peripheral blood, obtained on day 0 of AZD1222 vaccination. These TCRs come from an adult in good health.

V is TRBV15 and J is TRBJ1-3; D remains unclear. Germline assignment: CDR1 LNHNV and CDR2 YYDKDF (reference sequence). V lost 5 bases to trimming and J lost 4 bases, with 9 bases between them. This CDR3 is built from 13 residues. This chain's CDR3 is CATSSGIGNTIYF. The CDR3 region has the DNA TGTGCCACCAGCTCGGGGATCGGAAACACCATATATTTT.

The chain combines TRBV4-1 with TRBJ2-7, with D perhaps assigned TRBD1 or TRBD2 (5 bases each). Germline V gives CDR1 MGHRA, CDR2 YSYEKL. The CDR3 length is 13 residues. The V gene lost 0 bases and the J gene lost 6 bases, with 9 bases spanning the gap. The CDR3 reads CASSQDPGTEQYF. The DNA for the CDR3 is TGCGCCAGCAGCCAAGATCCCGGGACCGAGCAGTACTTC.

The chain carries TRBV7-2 and TRBJ2-7; the D is unclear. V lost 2 bases and J 4 bases, leaving 12 bases between the germline ends. The CDR3 is 14 amino acids. CDR1 is SGHTA, CDR2 FQGNSA, per germline. The DNA for the CDR3 is TGTGCCAGCAGCTTATACGGGCCCTTATACGAGCAGTACTTC. Amino acid sequence: CASSLYGPLYEQYF.

This rearrangement joins TRBV15 to TRBJ2-1; no firm D call. V was pared by 3 bases and J by 1 base, with 19 bases between. The CDR3 totals 18 residues. Germline CDR1 is LNHNV and CDR2 is YYDKDF (reference sequence). The CDR3 reads CATSRQTTSDISYNEQFF. CDR3 in DNA: TGTGCCACCAGCAGGCAGACGACGAGTGATATTTCCTACAATGAGCAGTTCTTC.

In this sample, this clone turned up once. This rearrangement joins TRBV25-1 to TRBJ1-2; D remains unclear. This CDR3 contains 11 residues. V shed 8 bases and J shed 8 bases, with 12 bases lying between them. Per germline, CDR1 MGHDK and CDR2 SYGVNS. CDR3 DNA sequence: TGTGCCAGCGGATACCAAGGCGGCTACACCTTC. As protein: CASGYQGGYTF.

This clone showed up just once. The chain employs TRBV4-2 and TRBJ2-2, with D unresolved. Germline V gene sequence: CDR1 LGHNA, CDR2 YNFKEQ. The V and J ends lost 1 base and 3 bases respectively, with 3 bases between them. CDR3 length: 13 residues. The CDR3 DNA sequence: TGTGCCAGCAGCCAAGTTCACACCGGGGAGCTGTTTTTT. Its translation: CASSQVHTGELFF.

The rearrangement uses TRBV5-1 and TRBJ1-1; D is uncertain. CDR3 length: 13 amino acids. Germline-derived CDR1 and CDR2 are SGHRS and YFSETQ. V was pared by 5 bases and J by 0 bases, with 8 bases between. CDR3: CASSPGMNTEAFF. DNA of the CDR3: TGCGCCAGCAGTCCCGGGATGAACACTGAAGCTTTCTTT. Filled out from reference TRBV5-1 and TRBJ1-1, the complete variable domain reads KAGVTQTPRYLIKTRGQQVTLSCSPISGHRSVSWYQQTPGQGLQFLFEYFSETQRNKGNFPGRFSGRQFSNSRSEMNVSTLELGDSALYLCASSPGMNTEAFFGQGTRLTVV.

This chain joins TRBV12-3 or TRBV12-4 and TRBJ2-5; D unresolved. V was cut by 4 bases and J by 11 bases, with 11 bases left in between. This CDR3 contains 11 residues. The CDR3, as DNA: TGTGCCAGCAGTTCTCGTGGCAGTCAGTACTTC. Translating it yields CASSSRGSQYF.

This clone was found once. CDR3 in DNA: TGTGCCACCAGTGATTTAAGGCAGGGGGCAGAGACCCAGTACTTC. Protein sequence: CATSDLRQGAETQYF. V usage is TRBV24-1 and J usage is TRBJ2-5; 8 bases align to TRBD1. CDR1 KGHDR and CDR2 SFDVKD come from the germline V gene. The trim removed 1 base at V and 4 bases at J, leaving 4 bases unmatched. This CDR3 is 15 amino acids long.

This clone has just one count. This same CDR3 is encoded by further DNA sequences in the sample. The chain is built from TRBV14 and TRBJ1-5; perhaps TRBD1 as D (5 bases). Germline CDR1 and CDR2: SGHDN and FVKESK. The germline V and J ends were trimmed by 3 bases and 3 bases, with 6 bases remaining between them. CDR3 length equals 13 residues. CDR3 sequence: CASSQGLNQPQHF. The CDR3 DNA reads as TGTGCCAGCAGCCAGGGACTCAATCAGCCCCAGCATTTT.

This rearrangement joins TRBV9 to TRBJ2-7; D tentatively reads TRBD1 or TRBD2 (5 bases each). The CDR3 loop spans 15 amino acids. Germline V gives CDR1 SGDLS, CDR2 YYNGEE. V gave up 4 bases and J gave up 4 bases, with 18 bases separating them. CDR3 DNA: TGTGCCAGCAGCCCTGGTGGGACCGTTTCATACGAGCAGTACTTC. This gives the protein CASSPGGTVSYEQYF.

The V call is TRBV27, the J call TRBJ2-3; D is possibly TRBD1 (5 bases). Germline V lookup: CDR1 MNHEY, CDR2 SMNVEV (reference sequence). The ends were cut back, 6 bases at V and 4 bases at J, with 8 bases in the middle. There are 12 residues in the CDR3. For the CDR3, the DNA is TGTGCCAGCAGGACAGAGGCAGATACGCAGTATTTT. It translates to CASRTEADTQYF.

The chain joins TRBV19 to TRBJ2-5, with 10 bases identical to TRBD2. V was pared by 6 bases and J by 5 bases, with 9 bases of the junction left unmatched. This CDR3 is built from 15 residues. Germline CDR1 and CDR2: LNHDA and SQIVND (reference sequence). The CDR3 sequence: CASRPAGGLLETQYF. CDR3 nucleotide sequence: TGTGCCAGTAGACCAGCGGGAGGGCTACTGGAGACCCAGTACTTC.

The CDR3, as DNA: TGTGCCAGTAGTATAGGCGATGTCAGAGAAGAGACCCAGTACTTC. Translation gives CASSIGDVREETQYF. The V and J genes are TRBV19 and TRBJ2-5; D not resolved. V lost 1 base, J lost 3 bases, and 12 bases lay in between. Germline values: CDR1 LNHDA, CDR2 SQIVND (reference sequence). This CDR3 spans 15 amino acids.

J is TRBJ1-1 and V is TRBV2, with a tentative D call TRBD1 (6 bases). CDR3 length equals 12 residues. Germline assignment: CDR1 SNHLY and CDR2 FYNNEI. The germline V and J ends were trimmed by 7 bases and 13 bases, with 19 bases remaining between them. CDR3 coding DNA: TGTGCCAGCACCCTAAGGGGGGGGATGGTTTTCTTT. This translates into CASTLRGGMVFF.

The chain recombines TRBV27 with TRBJ2-7, with a tentative D call TRBD1 (6 bases). The CDR3 loop spans 11 amino acids. Trimming cost V 10 bases and J 3 bases, with 10 bases left between them. CDR1 and CDR2 (germline): MNHEY, SMNVEV (reference sequence). In DNA, the CDR3 is TGTGCCACCGGACAGAGCTACGAGCAGTACTTC. Residues: CATGQSYEQYF.

This chain links TRBV19 with TRBJ1-2; 8 bases match TRBD1. The germline V gene has CDR1 LNHDA and CDR2 SQIVND (reference sequence). The trim removed 5 bases at V and 0 bases at J, leaving 11 bases unmatched. CDR3 length: 17 amino acids. The CDR3 coding sequence is TGTGCCAGTAGTTTTGACAGGGGCCATTCGTCTAACTATGGCTACACCTTC. Residues: CASSFDRGHSSNYGYTF.

V is TRBV7-3 and J is TRBJ2-7; no clear D. In germline, CDR1 is SGHTA, CDR2 FQGTGA. The CDR3 extends over 13 amino acids. The ends were cut back, 4 bases at V and 6 bases at J, with 13 bases in the middle. The CDR3, as DNA: TGTGCCAGCAGCTCCGCATTCTTGGGCGAGCAGTACTTC. Amino acids: CASSSAFLGEQYF.

The rearrangement links TRBV18 to TRBJ2-3; tentative D call: TRBD1 (5 bases). Germline assignment: CDR1 KGHSH and CDR2 LQKENI. With 3 bases removed from V and 1 base from J, the gap between germline ends came to 11 bases. CDR3 length equals 15 residues. CDR3 in amino acids: CASSPSAQGTDTQYF. CDR3 bases: TGTGCCAGCTCACCCTCGGCACAGGGCACAGATACGCAGTATTTT.

The rearrangement links TRBV9 to TRBJ2-3; tentative D call: TRBD1 (5 bases). Germline lookup yields CDR1 SGDLS and CDR2 YYNGEE. CDR3 length equals 13 residues. The ends were cut back, 5 bases at V and 1 base at J, with 8 bases in the middle. This CDR3 is CASRGQGTDTQYF. The CDR3 DNA reads as TGTGCCAGCAGGGGGCAGGGCACAGATACGCAGTATTTT.

The chain combines TRBV6-5 with TRBJ2-1, with D uncertain. CDR1 and CDR2 (germline): MNHEY, SVGAGI. V lost 8 bases and J 0 bases, leaving 14 bases between the germline ends. CDR3 length: 15 residues. This CDR3 is CASPPNLSSYNEQFF. In DNA, the CDR3 is TGTGCCAGCCCACCGAACCTGAGCTCCTACAATGAGCAGTTCTTC.

The chain employs TRBV3-1 (or the pseudogene TRBV3-2) and TRBJ1-6; the D is unclear. From germline, CDR1 is LGHDT and CDR2 YNNKEL (reference sequence). CDR3 length equals 16 residues. Trimming pared 3 bases from V and 5 bases from J, leaving 14 bases between. The CDR3 region has the DNA TGTGCCAGCAGCCAGCCCGCGGGAGGGAATAATTCACCCCTCCACTTT. Protein: CASSQPAGGNNSPLHF.

This clone was detected only once. The V gene is TRBV12-3 or TRBV12-4, the J gene TRBJ2-3, with a possible D match to TRBD1 (5 bases). Trimming left V 5 bases short and J 11 bases short, with 11 bases between. There are 11 residues in the CDR3. The CDR3 region has the DNA TGTGCCAGCAGTAGGACACACGAGCAGTATTTT. This sequence encodes CASSRTHEQYF.

The chain employs TRBV18 and TRBJ1-2; 7 bases line up with TRBD1. Trimming at V came to 5 bases and at J to 4 bases, leaving 16 bases not matched to a gene. CDR1 KGHSH and CDR2 LQKENI come from the germline V gene. This CDR3 is 17 amino acids long. CDR3 coding DNA: TGTGCCAGCTCATCAAGTTCGCCGGGACAGAAAACCTATGGCTACACCTTC. Translated: CASSSSSPGQKTYGYTF.